This is a list of T cell receptor beta chains from one sample in a study of T cells after posttransplantation cyclophosphamide. The method was immunoSEQ multiplex PCR; TCRdb's version includes in-frame clones alone and lacks a portion of them. The data show thousands of clones, 70% to 85% seen once. Sequencing used PBMCs, obtained after allogeneic stem cell transplant with posttransplant cyclophosphamide. Receptors originate from a male patient aged 60-69 years who received an allogeneic stem cell transplant from an unrelated donor, was CMV-positive, and had no GVHD. The graft donor may account for some of the T cells. The CDR3 runs from the conserved cysteine through the conserved F or W. A D gene is named only where the DNA matches it firmly. Some rows have no size entry. The others give once, few or many, or a class for an expanded clone.

D gene: TRBD1
V gene: TRBV18
J gene: TRBJ2-2
clone size: once
CDR3 protein: CASQQDRSGTGELFF
CDR3 DNA: TGTGCCAGCCAACAGGACAGGTCGGGCACCGGGGAGCTGTTTTTT

D gene: NA
V gene: TRBV5-4
J gene: TRBJ2-6
clone size: NA
CDR3 protein: CASSLETSRANVLTF
CDR3 DNA: TGTGCCAGCAGCTTGGAGACATCTCGGGCCAACGTCCTGACTTTC

D gene: NA
V gene: TRBV7-8
J gene: TRBJ2-7
clone size: NA
CDR3 protein: CASSSSFYEQYF
CDR3 DNA: TGTGCCAGCAGTAGTTCCTTCTACGAGCAGTACTTC

D gene: NA
V gene: TRBV5-1
J gene: TRBJ1-4
clone size: NA
CDR3 protein: CASRGAEASTNEKLFF
CDR3 DNA: TGCGCCAGCAGGGGGGCAGAAGCTTCAACTAATGAAAAACTGTTTTTT

D gene: NA
V gene: TRBV30
J gene: TRBJ2-5
clone size: NA
CDR3 protein: CAWAQRTRKGETQYF
CDR3 DNA: TGTGCCTGGGCCCAACGGACAAGAAAGGGGGAGACCCAGTACTTC

D gene: TRBD2
V gene: TRBV11-2
J gene: TRBJ2-1
clone size: NA
CDR3 protein: CASSLGRGGPNEQFF
CDR3 DNA: TGTGCCAGCAGCTTAGGACGGGGGGGCCCCAATGAGCAGTTCTTC

D gene: NA
V gene: TRBV7-8
J gene: TRBJ2-3
clone size: once
CDR3 protein: CASSLGQLDQIRTDTQYF
CDR3 DNA: TGTGCCAGCAGCTTAGGACAGCTAGATCAAATACGCACAGATACGCAGTATTTT

D gene: TRBD2
V gene: TRBV7-9
J gene: TRBJ2-3
clone size: NA
CDR3 protein: CASSYGTSPDTQYF
CDR3 DNA: TGTGCCAGCAGCTATGGGACTAGCCCAGATACGCAGTATTTT

D gene: TRBD1
V gene: TRBV11-2
J gene: TRBJ2-1
clone size: NA
CDR3 protein: CASSLPRQGANEQFF
CDR3 DNA: TGTGCCAGCAGCTTGCCCCGACAGGGGGCCAATGAGCAGTTCTTC

D gene: NA
V gene: TRBV5-6
J gene: TRBJ2-7
clone size: once
CDR3 protein: CASSLGGGAPKEQYF
CDR3 DNA: TGTGCCAGCAGCTTAGGAGGGGGGGCACCTAAAGAGCAGTACTTC

D gene: TRBD1
V gene: TRBV19
J gene: TRBJ1-1
clone size: NA
CDR3 protein: CASRAGQGRNTEAFF
CDR3 DNA: TGTGCCAGTAGGGCGGGACAGGGTAGAAACACTGAAGCTTTCTTT

D gene: TRBD1
V gene: TRBV27
J gene: TRBJ2-7
clone size: NA
CDR3 protein: CASSLSGQGSYEQYF
CDR3 DNA: TGTGCCAGCAGCCTGTCGGGACAGGGTTCCTACGAGCAGTACTTC

D gene: TRBD2
V gene: TRBV15
J gene: TRBJ2-3
clone size: few
CDR3 protein: CATSRDRSGRDTDTQYF
CDR3 DNA: TGTGCCACCAGCAGAGATCGGAGCGGGAGGGACACAGATACGCAGTATTTT

D gene: TRBD1
V gene: TRBV10-1
J gene: TRBJ2-5
clone size: NA
CDR3 protein: CAGAGRMTGGRETQYF
CDR3 DNA: TGCGCGGGGGCCGGGAGAATGACAGGGGGCCGGGAGACCCAGTACTTC

D gene: NA
V gene: TRBV9
J gene: TRBJ2-2
clone size: NA
CDR3 protein: CASSVTGDTGELFF
CDR3 DNA: TGTGCCAGCAGCGTAACAGGAGACACCGGGGAGCTGTTTTTT

D gene: NA
V gene: TRBV23-1
J gene: TRBJ1-5
clone size: NA
CDR3 protein: CASSHPAPRLLQPQHF
CDR3 DNA: TGCGCCAGCAGTCACCCTGCCCCGAGGCTGTTGCAGCCCCAGCATTTT

D gene: NA
V gene: TRBV27
J gene: TRBJ1-4
clone size: few
CDR3 protein: CASSRDLGGEKLFF
CDR3 DNA: TGTGCCAGCAGTCGGGACCTAGGGGGTGAAAAACTGTTTTTT

D gene: TRBD1
V gene: TRBV6-4
J gene: TRBJ1-6
clone size: NA
CDR3 protein: CASSEEGGREPLHF
CDR3 DNA: TGTGCCAGCAGTGAGGAAGGGGGCAGAGAACCCCTCCACTTT

D gene: NA
V gene: TRBV5-1
J gene: TRBJ2-2
clone size: once
CDR3 protein: CASSLVTVSGGELFF
CDR3 DNA: TGCGCCAGCAGCTTGGTAACGGTCTCGGGCGGGGAGCTGTTTTTT

D gene: TRBD2
V gene: TRBV12-5
J gene: TRBJ2-7
clone size: few
CDR3 protein: CASAHGTSGRIEQYF
CDR3 DNA: TGTGCTAGTGCCCACGGGACTAGCGGGAGAATCGAGCAGTACTTC